The 12 T cell receptor beta chains presented below share a single source sample, sequenced in a study of vaccination and CD4 T cells after COVID-19. TCRdb called the PCR reads again in MiXCR, with one record for every CDR3 protein. The data hold fewer than 20,000 distinct CDR3 sequences, with approximately 71% observed a single time. The sample consisted of CD4+ T cells from blood, taken after SARS-CoV-2 vaccination. Receptors originate from a human donor who had recovered from COVID-19.

This clonotype occurred a few times. V gene TRBV2 combines with J gene TRBJ2-2; 9 bases match TRBD2. CDR3 length: 13 residues. In germline, CDR1 is SNHLY, CDR2 FYNNEI. Trimming removed 6 bases from V and 7 bases from J; junction bases left unmatched: 3. The CDR3 nucleotides are TGTGCCAGCAGCGGGACTAGCAGCGGGGAGCTGTTTTTT. This codes for CASSGTSSGELFF.

Only one count was recorded for this clonotype. The rearrangement joins TRBV6-1 to TRBJ2-1; 13 bases are shared with TRBD2. V dropped 6 bases and J dropped 6; count of bases not matched to a gene: 5. CDR1 and CDR2 from the germline V gene are MNHNS and SASEGT. This CDR3 is built from 15 residues. The CDR3 loop reads CASRPGLAGANEQFF. CDR3 nucleotides: TGTGCCAGCAGACCAGGACTAGCGGGAGCCAATGAGCAGTTCTTC.

The sample holds one count of this clonotype. This chain joins TRBV28 and TRBJ1-2; D is possibly TRBD1 (6 bases). V was cut by 11 bases and J by 6 bases, with 31 bases left in between. This CDR3 is 17 amino acids long. CDR1 MDHEN and CDR2 SYDVKM come from the germline V gene. The CDR3: CAATRGRGVPGRDGYTF. In DNA form, the CDR3 reads TGTGCCGCTACCCGTGGCAGGGGCGTTCCCGGGAGGGATGGCTACACCTTC.

V usage is TRBV2 and J usage is TRBJ2-2; D is possibly TRBD1 (6 bases). Trimming took 7 bases from V and 2 from J, leaving 17 bases between them. Germline V lookup: CDR1 SNHLY, CDR2 FYNNEI. The CDR3 has 16 amino acids. DNA of the CDR3: TGTGCCAGCATAAAGGACAGCGTACCCAACACCGGGGAGCTGTTTTTT. Translated: CASIKDSVPNTGELFF.

The J gene is TRBJ2-1, the V gene TRBV5-8; D is uncertain. V gave up 0 bases and J gave up 1 base, with 11 bases separating them. The germline CDR1 and CDR2 sequences are SGHTS and YDEGEE. The CDR3 spans 16 residues. In nucleotides, the CDR3 is TGTGCCAGCAGCTTGGGTACGGGTAGGTCCTACAATGAGCAGTTCTTC. It codes for CASSLGTGRSYNEQFF.

The V call is TRBV28, the J call TRBJ2-3, with 11 bases fitting TRBD2. V lost 4 bases to trimming and J lost 6 bases; unmatched junction nucleotides: 12. The CDR3 is 17 amino acids. Germline V gene data show CDR1 as MDHEN and CDR2 as SYDVKM. CDR3 residues: CASSSPGLADLTDTQYF. DNA for the CDR3: TGTGCCAGCAGTTCACCGGGACTAGCGGATCTGACGGATACGCAGTATTTT.

The V call is TRBV28, the J call TRBJ1-5; D possibly corresponds to TRBD1 (5 bases). The V gene lost 7 bases and the J gene lost 2 bases, with 24 bases spanning the gap. The V gene's germline CDR1 is MDHEN and CDR2 SYDVKM. CDR3 length: 18 amino acids. The CDR3 protein is CASINRWDQSRGNQPQHF. CDR3 in DNA: TGTGCCAGCATCAACCGATGGGATCAAAGCAGGGGCAATCAGCCCCAGCATTTT.

This clonotype turned up a few times. CDR3 protein: CASSDPRGQYF. The CDR3 DNA reads TGTGCCAGCAGTGATCCCCGGGGGCAGTACTTC. The chain combines TRBV6-1 with TRBJ2-1; possibly TRBD2 for D (5 bases). The end of the DNA aligns better with TRBJ2-7, so the J call may be wrong. Germline assignment: CDR1 MNHNS and CDR2 SASEGT. The CDR3 consists of 11 residues.

V gene TRBV20-1 combines with J gene TRBJ2-7, with 9 bases identical to TRBD2. Germline V CDR1 and CDR2: DFQATT, SNEGSKA (reference sequence). The CDR3 length is 13 residues. CDR3 residues: CSWGREGSNEQYF. DNA of the CDR3: TGCAGCTGGGGGCGGGAGGGGTCCAACGAGCAGTACTTC.

V is TRBV9 and J is TRBJ2-4; D assignment may be TRBD1 or TRBD2 (5 bases each). CDR3 size: 15 residues. Trimming cost V 0 bases and J 3 bases, with 10 bases left between them. Germline V gene sequence: CDR1 SGDLS, CDR2 YYNGEE. CDR3 residues: CASSVDGGIKNIQYF. The CDR3, as DNA: TGTGCCAGCAGCGTAGATGGGGGAATCAAAAACATTCAGTACTTC.

There are a few counts of this clonotype. The genes are TRBV6-1 and TRBJ1-5, with D perhaps matching TRBD1 (5 bases). Germline V gives CDR1 MNHNS, CDR2 SASEGT. The V end was cut by 6 bases, the J end by 2 bases, with 11 bases between. The CDR3 extends over 14 amino acids. CDR3 coding DNA: TGTGCCAGCAGAGTCGGGGGGGGCAATCAGCCCCAGCATTTT. It yields the protein CASRVGGGNQPQHF.

The chain links TRBV7-2 to TRBJ1-5; no firm D call. With 5 bases removed from V and 6 bases from J, the gap between germline ends came to 14 bases. Germline values: CDR1 SGHTA, CDR2 FQGNSA. This CDR3 comprises 14 residues. The CDR3 region has the DNA TGTGCCAGCAGCCCTGACATAGCGGGTCAGCCCCAGCATTTT. Protein sequence: CASSPDIAGQPQHF.